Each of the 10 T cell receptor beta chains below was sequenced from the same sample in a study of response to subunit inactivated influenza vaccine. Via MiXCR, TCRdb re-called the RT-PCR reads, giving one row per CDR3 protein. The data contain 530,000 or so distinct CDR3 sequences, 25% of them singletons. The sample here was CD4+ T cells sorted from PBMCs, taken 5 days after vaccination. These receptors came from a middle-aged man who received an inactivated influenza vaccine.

CDR3 sequence reads: CSARSRGSSTDTQYF. CDR3 bases: TGCAGTGCTAGAAGCAGGGGCAGCAGCACAGATACGCAGTATTTT. The chain joins TRBV20-1 to TRBJ2-3, with D perhaps TRBD1 (6 bases). V lost 2 bases and J 0 bases, leaving 12 bases between the germline ends. Germline V gene lookup returns CDR1 DFQATT and CDR2 SNEGSKA (reference sequence). This CDR3 contains 15 residues.

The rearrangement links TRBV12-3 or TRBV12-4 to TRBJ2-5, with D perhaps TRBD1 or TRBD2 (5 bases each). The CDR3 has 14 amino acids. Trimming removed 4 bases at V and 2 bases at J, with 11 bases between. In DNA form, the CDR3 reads TGTGCCAGCAGTTGGGGACGGAAGCAAGAGACCCAGTACTTC. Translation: CASSWGRKQETQYF.

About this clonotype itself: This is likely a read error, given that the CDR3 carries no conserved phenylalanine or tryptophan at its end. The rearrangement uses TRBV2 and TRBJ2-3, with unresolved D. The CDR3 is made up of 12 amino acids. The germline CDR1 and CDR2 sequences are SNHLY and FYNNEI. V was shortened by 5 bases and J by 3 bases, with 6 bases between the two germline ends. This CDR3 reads CASSLTTDTQYL. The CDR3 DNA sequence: TGTGCCAGCAGTCTTACTACAGATACGCAGTATCTT.

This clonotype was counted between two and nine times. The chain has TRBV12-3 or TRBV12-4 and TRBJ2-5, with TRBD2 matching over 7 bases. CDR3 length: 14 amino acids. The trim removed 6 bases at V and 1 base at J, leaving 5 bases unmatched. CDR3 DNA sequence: TGTGCCAGCAGCATCAGCGGGGCCCAAGAGACCCAGTACTTC. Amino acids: CASSISGAQETQYF.

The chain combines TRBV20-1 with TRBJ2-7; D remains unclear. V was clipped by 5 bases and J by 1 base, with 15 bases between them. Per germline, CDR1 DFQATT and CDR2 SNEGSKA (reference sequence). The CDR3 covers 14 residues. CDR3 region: CSAGRAGTSYEQYF. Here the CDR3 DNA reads TGCAGTGCTGGCCGCGCCGGAACGTCCTACGAGCAGTACTTC.

The DNA of the CDR3 is TGCGCCAGCAGCCAGGAAAAACTAGCTAGCTCCTACAATGAGCAGTTCTTC. It specifies CASSQEKLASSYNEQFF. This chain links TRBV4-1 with TRBJ2-1; D might be TRBD2 (6 bases). The V gene's germline CDR1 is MGHRA and CDR2 YSYEKL. V lost 3 bases to trimming and J lost 0 bases, with 15 bases between them. The CDR3 spans 17 residues.

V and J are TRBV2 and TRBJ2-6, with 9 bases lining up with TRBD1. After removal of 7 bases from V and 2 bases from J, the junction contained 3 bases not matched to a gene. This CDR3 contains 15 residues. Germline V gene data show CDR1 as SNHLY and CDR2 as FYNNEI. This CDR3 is CASIRDRAGANVLTF. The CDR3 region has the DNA TGTGCCAGCATCCGGGACAGGGCTGGGGCCAACGTCCTGACTTTC.

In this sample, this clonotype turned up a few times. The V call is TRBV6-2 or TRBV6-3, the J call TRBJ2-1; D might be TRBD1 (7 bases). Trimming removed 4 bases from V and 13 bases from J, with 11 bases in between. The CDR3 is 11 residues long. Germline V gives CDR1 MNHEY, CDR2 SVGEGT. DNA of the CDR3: TGTGCCAGCAGTTCGCGGGACAGCCAGTTCTTC. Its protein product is CASSSRDSQFF.

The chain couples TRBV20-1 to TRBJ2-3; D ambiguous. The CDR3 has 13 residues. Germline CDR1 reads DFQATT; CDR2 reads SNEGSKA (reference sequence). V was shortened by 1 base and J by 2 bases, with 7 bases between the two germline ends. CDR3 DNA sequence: TGCAGTGCTAGAGGGCAGTCCACAGATACGCAGTATTTT. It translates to CSARGQSTDTQYF.

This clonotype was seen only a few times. The DNA of the CDR3 is TGTGCCAGCAGCCTCGACGCAGCGTTCTCCTACGAGCAGTACTTC. As protein: CASSLDAAFSYEQYF. J is TRBJ2-7 and V is TRBV28; no reliable D call. Germline V lookup: CDR1 MDHEN, CDR2 SYDVKM. The V and J ends lost 6 bases and 0 bases respectively, with 15 bases between them. The CDR3 extends over 15 amino acids.